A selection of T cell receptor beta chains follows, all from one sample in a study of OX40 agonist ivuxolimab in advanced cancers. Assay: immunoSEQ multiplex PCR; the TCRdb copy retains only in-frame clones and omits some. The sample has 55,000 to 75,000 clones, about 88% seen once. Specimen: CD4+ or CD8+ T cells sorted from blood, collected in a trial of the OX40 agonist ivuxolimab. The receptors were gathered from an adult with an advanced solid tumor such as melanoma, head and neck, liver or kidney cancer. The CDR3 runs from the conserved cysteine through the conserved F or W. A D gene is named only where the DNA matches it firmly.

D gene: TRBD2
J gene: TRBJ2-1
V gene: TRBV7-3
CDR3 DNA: TGTGCCAGCAGCCGCAACGGGAGGGCCGATAATGAGCAGTTCTTC
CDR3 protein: CASSRNGRADNEQFF

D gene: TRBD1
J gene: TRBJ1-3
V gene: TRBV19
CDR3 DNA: TGTGCCACCATGGGACAGCGTGGAAACACCATATATTTT
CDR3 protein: CATMGQRGNTIYF

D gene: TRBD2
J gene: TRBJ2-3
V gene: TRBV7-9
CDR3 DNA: TGTGCCAGCAGTTCTACTAGCGGGAGGCTGAATACGCAGTATTTT
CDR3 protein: CASSSTSGRLNTQYF

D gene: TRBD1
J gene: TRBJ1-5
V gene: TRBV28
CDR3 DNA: TGTGCCAGAAATAAAGGACAGGGTCGAGGTCAGCCCCAGCATTTT
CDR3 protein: CARNKGQGRGQPQHF

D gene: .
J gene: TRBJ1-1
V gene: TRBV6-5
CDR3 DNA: TGTGCCAGCCAGAGGGGTACTGAAGCTTTCTTT
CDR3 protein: CASQRGTEAFF

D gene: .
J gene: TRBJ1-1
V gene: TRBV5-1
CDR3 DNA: TGCGCCAGCAGCTCGACAGTTATGAACACTGAAGCTTTCTTT
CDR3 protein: CASSSTVMNTEAFF

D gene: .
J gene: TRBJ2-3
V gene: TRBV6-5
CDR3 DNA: TGTGCCAGTCGAAAGGGGCAGCGTACAGATACGCAGTATTTT
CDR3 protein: CASRKGQRTDTQYF

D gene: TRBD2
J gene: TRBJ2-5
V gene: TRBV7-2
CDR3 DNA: TGTGCCAGCAGCTTAGCGCCGGGACTAGCGGCCCGAGAGACCCAGTACTTC
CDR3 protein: CASSLAPGLAARETQYF

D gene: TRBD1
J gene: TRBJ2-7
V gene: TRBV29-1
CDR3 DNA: TGCAGCGTTGAAGATAGGGGGACAGGTAAACCCTACGAGCAGTACTTC
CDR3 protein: CSVEDRGTGKPYEQYF

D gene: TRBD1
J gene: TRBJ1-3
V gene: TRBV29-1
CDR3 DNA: TGCAGCGTAGGAAGGTGGGACAGGGACTCTGGAAACACCATATATTTT
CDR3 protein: CSVGRWDRDSGNTIYF

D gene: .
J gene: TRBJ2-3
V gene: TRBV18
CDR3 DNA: TGTGCCAGCTCACCACCTGCGGACACAGATACGCAGTATTTT
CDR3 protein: CASSPPADTDTQYF